This section outlines one TCR beta chain sequence together with its context. The CDR3 loop spans 14 amino acids. Trimming took off 0 bases at V and 7 bases at J, with 10 bases between the two ends. The germline CDR1 and CDR2 sequences are SGHTA and FQGNSA. Participants' own reports of clinical history determined their cohort assignment. Exposed participants came across a COVID-19 case within 2 weeks before study entry. Measured with immunoSEQ multiplex PCR; TCRdb has only the in-frame clones, and not every one. The profile shows about 310,000 clones, 85% of them singletons. These data originate in a study of blood T cell repertoires in COVID-19. The overall study: From the United States, Italy and Spain came samples of acute and convalescent COVID-19. T cells, B-cell-depleted T cells, or PBMCs supplied cDNA or gDNA.

The V call is TRBV7-2, the J call TRBJ1-5; D uncertain. This clonotype was obtained from a woman in her twenties or thirties who had been exposed to COVID-19. Sequencing input: PBMCs or T cells enriched from blood (not recorded which). CDR3 residues: CASSLAVLGQPQHF. The CDR3 nucleotides read TGTGCCAGCAGCTTAGCGGTCCTCGGGCAGCCCCAGCATTTT.